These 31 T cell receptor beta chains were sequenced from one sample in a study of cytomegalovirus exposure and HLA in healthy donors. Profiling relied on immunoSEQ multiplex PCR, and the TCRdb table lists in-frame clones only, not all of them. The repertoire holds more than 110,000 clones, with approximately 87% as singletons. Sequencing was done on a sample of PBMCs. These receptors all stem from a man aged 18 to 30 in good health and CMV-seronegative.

CDR3 nucleotides: TGTGCCTCCTGTCGGGGGAACACCGGGGAGCTGTTTTTT. It translates to CASCRGNTGELFF. The rearrangement links TRBV6-1 to TRBJ2-2, with D perhaps matching TRBD2 (5 bases). The V and J ends lost 11 bases and 1 base respectively, with 11 bases between them. The germline V gene has CDR1 MNHNS and CDR2 SASEGT. The CDR3 has 13 residues.

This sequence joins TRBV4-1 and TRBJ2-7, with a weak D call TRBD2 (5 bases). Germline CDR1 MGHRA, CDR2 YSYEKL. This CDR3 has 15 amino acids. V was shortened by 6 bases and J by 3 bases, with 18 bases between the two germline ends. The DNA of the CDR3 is TGCGCCAGCAGTCCTTTACCGGGGTTTGGCTACGAGCAGTACTTC. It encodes CASSPLPGFGYEQYF.

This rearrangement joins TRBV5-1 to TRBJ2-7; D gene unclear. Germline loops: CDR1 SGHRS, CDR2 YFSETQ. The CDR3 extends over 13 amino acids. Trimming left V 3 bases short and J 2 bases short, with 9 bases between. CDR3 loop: CASSSGSTYEQYF. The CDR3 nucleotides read TGCGCCAGCAGCTCCGGGTCCACCTACGAGCAGTACTTC.

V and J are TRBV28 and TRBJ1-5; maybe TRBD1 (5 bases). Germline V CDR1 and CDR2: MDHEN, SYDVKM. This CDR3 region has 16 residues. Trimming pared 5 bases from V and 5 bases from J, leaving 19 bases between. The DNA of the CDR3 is TGTGCCAGCAGTCGCATCCGGGGGAGGGGATATCAGCCCCAGCATTTT. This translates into CASSRIRGRGYQPQHF.

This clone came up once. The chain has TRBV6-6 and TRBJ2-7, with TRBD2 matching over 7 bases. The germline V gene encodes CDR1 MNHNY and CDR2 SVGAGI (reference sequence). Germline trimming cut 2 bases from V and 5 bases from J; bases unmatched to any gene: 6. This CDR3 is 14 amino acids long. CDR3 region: CASSYLRDYNEQYF. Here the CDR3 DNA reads TGTGCCAGCAGTTACCTCCGGGACTACAACGAGCAGTACTTC.

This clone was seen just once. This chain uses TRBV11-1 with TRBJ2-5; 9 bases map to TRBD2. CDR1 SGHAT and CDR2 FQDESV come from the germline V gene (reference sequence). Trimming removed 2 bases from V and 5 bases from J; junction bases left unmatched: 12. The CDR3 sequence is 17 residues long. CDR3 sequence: CASSLYGGGAGLETQYF. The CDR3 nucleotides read TGTGCCAGCAGCTTATATGGCGGGGGGGCCGGGTTGGAGACCCAGTACTTC.

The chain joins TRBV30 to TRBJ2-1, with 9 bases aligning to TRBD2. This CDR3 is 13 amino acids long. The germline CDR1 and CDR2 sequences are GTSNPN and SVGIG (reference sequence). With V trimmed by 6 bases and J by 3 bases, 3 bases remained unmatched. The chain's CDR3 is CACTSGFYNEQFF. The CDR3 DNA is TGTGCCTGTACTAGCGGGTTCTACAATGAGCAGTTCTTC. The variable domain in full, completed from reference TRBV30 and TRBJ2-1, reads SQTIHQWPATLVQPVGSPLSLECTVEGTSNPNLYWYRQAAGRGLQLLFYSVGIGQISSEVPQNLSASRPQDRQFILSSKKLLLSDSGFYLCACTSGFYNEQFFGPGTRLTVL.

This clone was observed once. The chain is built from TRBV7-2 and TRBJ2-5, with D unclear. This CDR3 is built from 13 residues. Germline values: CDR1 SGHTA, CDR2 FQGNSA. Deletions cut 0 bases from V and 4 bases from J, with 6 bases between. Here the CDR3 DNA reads TGTGCCAGCAGCTTAGCGGGCCCAGAGACCCAGTACTTC. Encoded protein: CASSLAGPETQYF.

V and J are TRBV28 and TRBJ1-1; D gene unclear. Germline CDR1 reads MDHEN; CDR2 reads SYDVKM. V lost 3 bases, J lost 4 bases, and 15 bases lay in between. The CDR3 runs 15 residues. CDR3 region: CASSFLPWEPTEAFF. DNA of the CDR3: TGTGCCAGCAGTTTCCTCCCATGGGAGCCCACTGAAGCTTTCTTT.

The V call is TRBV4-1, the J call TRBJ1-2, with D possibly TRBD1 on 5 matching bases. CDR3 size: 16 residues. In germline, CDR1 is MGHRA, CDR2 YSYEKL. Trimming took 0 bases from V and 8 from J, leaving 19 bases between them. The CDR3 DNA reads TGCGCCAGCAGCCAAGATTCGCAGGGTACTATGTTGGGCTACACCTTC. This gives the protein CASSQDSQGTMLGYTF.

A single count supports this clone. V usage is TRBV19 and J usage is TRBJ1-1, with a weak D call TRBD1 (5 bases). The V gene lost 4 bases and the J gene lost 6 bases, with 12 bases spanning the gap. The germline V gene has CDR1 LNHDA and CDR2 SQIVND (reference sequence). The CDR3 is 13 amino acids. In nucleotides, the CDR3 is TGTGCCAGTAGTAGGGGCAGGCCCCCTGAAGCTTTCTTT. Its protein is CASSRGRPPEAFF.

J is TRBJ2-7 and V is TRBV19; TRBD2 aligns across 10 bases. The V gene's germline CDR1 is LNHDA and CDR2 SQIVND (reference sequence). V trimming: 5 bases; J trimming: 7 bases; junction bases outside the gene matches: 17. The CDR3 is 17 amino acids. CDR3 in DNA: TGTGCCAGTAGTCCGTCGGGACTAGCGACAAACCTGGGGGAGCAGTACTTC. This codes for CASSPSGLATNLGEQYF.

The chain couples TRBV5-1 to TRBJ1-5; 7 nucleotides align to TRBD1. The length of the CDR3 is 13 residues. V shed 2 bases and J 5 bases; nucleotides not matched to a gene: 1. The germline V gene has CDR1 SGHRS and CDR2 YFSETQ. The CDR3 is CASSFQGDQPQHF. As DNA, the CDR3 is TGCGCCAGCAGCTTTCAGGGGGATCAGCCCCAGCATTTT.

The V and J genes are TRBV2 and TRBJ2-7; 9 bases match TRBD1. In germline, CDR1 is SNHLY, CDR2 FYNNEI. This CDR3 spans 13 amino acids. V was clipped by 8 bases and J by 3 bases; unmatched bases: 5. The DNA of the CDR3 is TGTGCCAGCCGGGACAGGGTCGTCTACGAGCAGTACTTC. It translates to CASRDRVVYEQYF.

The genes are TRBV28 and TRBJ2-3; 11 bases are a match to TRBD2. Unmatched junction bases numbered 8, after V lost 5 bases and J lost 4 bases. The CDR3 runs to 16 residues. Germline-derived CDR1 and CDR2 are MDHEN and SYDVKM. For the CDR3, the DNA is TGTGCCAGCAGTGATATAACTAGCGGGAGACCAGATACGCAGTATTTT. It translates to CASSDITSGRPDTQYF.

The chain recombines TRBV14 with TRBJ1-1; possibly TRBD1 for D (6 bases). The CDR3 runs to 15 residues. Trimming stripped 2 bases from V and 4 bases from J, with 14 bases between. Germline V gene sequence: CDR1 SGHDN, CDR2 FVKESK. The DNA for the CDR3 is TGTGCCAGCAGCCAAAATAGACAGACAGGCACTGAAGCTTTCTTT. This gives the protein CASSQNRQTGTEAFF.

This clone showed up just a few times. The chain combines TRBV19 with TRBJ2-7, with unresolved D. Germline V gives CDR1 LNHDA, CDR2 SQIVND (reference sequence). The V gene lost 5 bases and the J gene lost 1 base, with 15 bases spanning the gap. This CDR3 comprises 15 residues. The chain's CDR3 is CASSSGDPRSYEQYF. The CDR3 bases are TGTGCCAGTAGTTCAGGCGACCCAAGGTCCTACGAGCAGTACTTC.

The CDR3 is CASSEGAGTGELFF. The CDR3 nucleotides are TGCGCCAGCAGCGAGGGAGCGGGGACCGGGGAGCTGTTTTTT. The V gene is TRBV5-1, the J gene TRBJ2-2, with 7 bases that match TRBD2. The V segment lost 4 bases and the J segment 5 bases; nucleotides outside the gene matches: 5. Germline CDR1 and CDR2: SGHRS and YFSETQ. This CDR3 has 14 amino acids.

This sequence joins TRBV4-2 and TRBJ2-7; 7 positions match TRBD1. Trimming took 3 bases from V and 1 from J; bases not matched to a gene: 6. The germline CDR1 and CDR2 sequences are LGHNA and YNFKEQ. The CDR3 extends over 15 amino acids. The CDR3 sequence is CASSQRTGESYEQYF. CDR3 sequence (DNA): TGTGCCAGCAGCCAGCGGACAGGAGAATCCTACGAGCAGTACTTC.

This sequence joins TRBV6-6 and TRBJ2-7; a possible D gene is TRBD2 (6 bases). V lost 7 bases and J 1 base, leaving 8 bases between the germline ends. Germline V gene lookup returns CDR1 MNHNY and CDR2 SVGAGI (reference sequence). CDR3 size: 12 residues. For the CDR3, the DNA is TGTGCCAGCACTGCGGGGTCCTACGAGCAGTACTTC. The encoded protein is CASTAGSYEQYF.

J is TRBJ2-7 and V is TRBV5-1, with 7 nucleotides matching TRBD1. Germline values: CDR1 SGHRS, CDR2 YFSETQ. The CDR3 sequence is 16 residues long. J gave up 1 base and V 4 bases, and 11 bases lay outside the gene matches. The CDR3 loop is CASSPLGQGVSYEQYF. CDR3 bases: TGCGCCAGCAGCCCTTTAGGGCAGGGGGTGTCCTACGAGCAGTACTTC.

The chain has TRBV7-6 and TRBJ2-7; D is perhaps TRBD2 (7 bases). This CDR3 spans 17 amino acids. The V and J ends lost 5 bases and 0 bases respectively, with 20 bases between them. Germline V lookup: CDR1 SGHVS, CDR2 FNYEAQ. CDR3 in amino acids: CASSRGPRGGLSYEQYF. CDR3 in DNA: TGTGCCAGCAGCCGGGGACCGAGGGGGGGCCTCTCCTACGAGCAGTACTTC.

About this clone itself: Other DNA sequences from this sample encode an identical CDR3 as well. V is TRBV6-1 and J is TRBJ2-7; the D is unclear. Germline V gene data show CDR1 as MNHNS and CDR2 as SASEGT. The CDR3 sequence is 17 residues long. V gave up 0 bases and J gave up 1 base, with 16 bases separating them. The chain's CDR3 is CASSEAPLADSSYEQYF. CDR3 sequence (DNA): TGTGCCAGCAGTGAAGCGCCTTTGGCGGATTCGTCCTACGAGCAGTACTTC.

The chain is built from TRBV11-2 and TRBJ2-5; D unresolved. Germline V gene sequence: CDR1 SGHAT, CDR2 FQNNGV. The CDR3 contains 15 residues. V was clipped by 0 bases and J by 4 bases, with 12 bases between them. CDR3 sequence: CASSLDRVPGETQYF. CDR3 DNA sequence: TGTGCCAGCAGCTTAGATCGAGTTCCGGGAGAGACCCAGTACTTC.

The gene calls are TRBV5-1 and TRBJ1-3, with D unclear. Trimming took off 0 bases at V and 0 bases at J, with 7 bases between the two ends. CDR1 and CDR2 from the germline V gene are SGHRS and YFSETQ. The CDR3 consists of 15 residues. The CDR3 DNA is TGCGCCAGCAGCTTGGACGGGAGCTCTGGAAACACCATATATTTT. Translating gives CASSLDGSSGNTIYF.

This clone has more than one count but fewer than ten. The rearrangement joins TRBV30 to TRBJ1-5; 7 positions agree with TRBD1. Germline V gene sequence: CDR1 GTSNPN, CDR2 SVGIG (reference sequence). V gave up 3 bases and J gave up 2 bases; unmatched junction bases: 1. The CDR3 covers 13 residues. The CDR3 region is CAWSDRGNQPQHF. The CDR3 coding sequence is TGTGCCTGGAGCGACAGGGGCAATCAGCCCCAGCATTTT.

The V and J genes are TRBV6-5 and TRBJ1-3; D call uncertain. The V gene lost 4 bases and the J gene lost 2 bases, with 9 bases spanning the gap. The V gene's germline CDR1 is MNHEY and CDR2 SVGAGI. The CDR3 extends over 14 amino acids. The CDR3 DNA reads TGTGCCAGCAGTTCTCGGGGAGCTGGAAACACCATATATTTT. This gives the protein CASSSRGAGNTIYF.

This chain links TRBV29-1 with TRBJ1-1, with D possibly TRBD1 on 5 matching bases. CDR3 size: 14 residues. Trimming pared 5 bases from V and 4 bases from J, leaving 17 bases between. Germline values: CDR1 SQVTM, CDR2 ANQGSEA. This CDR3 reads CSVRQSRVGTEAFF. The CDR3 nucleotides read TGCAGCGTTCGACAGTCCAGGGTCGGCACTGAAGCTTTCTTT. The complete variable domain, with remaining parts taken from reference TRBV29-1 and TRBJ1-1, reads SAVISQKPSRDICQRGTSLTIQCQVDSQVTMMFWYRQQPGQSLTLIATANQGSEATYESGFVIDKFPISRPNLTFSTLTVSNMSPEDSSIYLCSVRQSRVGTEAFFGQGTRLTVV.

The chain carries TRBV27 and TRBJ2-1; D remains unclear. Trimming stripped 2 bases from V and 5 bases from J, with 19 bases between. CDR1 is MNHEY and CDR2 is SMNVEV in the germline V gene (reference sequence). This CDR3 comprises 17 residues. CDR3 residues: CASSLTWIALAHNEQFF. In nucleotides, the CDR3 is TGTGCCAGCAGTTTAACGTGGATAGCCCTCGCCCACAATGAGCAGTTCTTC.

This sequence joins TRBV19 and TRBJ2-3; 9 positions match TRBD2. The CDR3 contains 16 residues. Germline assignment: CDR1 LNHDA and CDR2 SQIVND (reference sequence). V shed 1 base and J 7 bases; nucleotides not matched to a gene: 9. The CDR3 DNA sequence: TGTGCCAGTAGTATAGGAGGCGGGGGGGCCCCAAATACGCAGTATTTT. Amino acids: CASSIGGGGAPNTQYF.

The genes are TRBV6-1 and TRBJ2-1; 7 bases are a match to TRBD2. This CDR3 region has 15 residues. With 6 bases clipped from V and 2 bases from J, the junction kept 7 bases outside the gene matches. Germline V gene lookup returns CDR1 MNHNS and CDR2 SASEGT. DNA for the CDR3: TGTGCCAGCAGCGGAGCGGGAACGACCTACAATGAGCAGTTCTTC. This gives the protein CASSGAGTTYNEQFF.